This T cell receptor beta chain was sequenced during a study of Ad26.COV2.S vaccination and SARS-CoV-2 variants. Study context: Participants got Ad26.COV2.S intramuscularly, once or twice 56 days apart.

Trimming took 6 bases from V and 1 from J, leaving 9 bases between them. CDR3 length equals 13 residues. Clones were read by immunoSEQ multiplex PCR, and TCRdb kept only the in-frame ones, dropping some. The table shows 300,000 to 400,000 clones, with roughly 88% occurring only once. Treatment defined: 15 to 20 received Ad26.COV2.S at low or high dose, single or two shots; about 5 received placebo; per-sample allocation not given. On day 63 after the first injection, vaccine and placebo recipients gave samples. The specimen was peripheral blood, collected in a trial of Ad26.COV2.S vaccine versus placebo. V is TRBV12-3 or TRBV12-4 and J is TRBJ1-1; possible D gene TRBD1, 6 bases. This clonotype was sampled from a person aged 18-65 years who received the Ad26.COV2.S COVID-19 vaccine or a placebo. The CDR3 nucleotides read TGTGCCAGCAGCGACAGGTCGAACACTGAAGCTTTCTTT. It is translated as CASSDRSNTEAFF.